These T cell receptor beta chains were read from a single sample in a study of CD8+ T cells in alopecia areata. This table comes from immunoSEQ multiplex PCR, and its TCRdb copy is limited to in-frame clones, with some not included. Of 110,000 or so clones in the sample, about 60% were seen once. The sequencing sample was made of NKG2D-low CD8+ T cells sorted from blood. These receptors all come from a human donor with alopecia areata. CDR3s include the opening cysteine and the closing phenylalanine or tryptophan. The D gene is left open where the match is weak. A row's size may be missing; if present it is once, few, many or a size class.

TRBV4-1	TRBJ2-5	many	TRBD1	TGCGCCAGCAGCCAAGGGGACAGCCAAGAGACCCAGTACTTC	CASSQGDSQETQYF
TRBV5-1	TRBJ1-3	-	-	TGCGCCAGCAGCCATACGCCTAAGGGTGCACCTGGAAACACCATATATTTT	CASSHTPKGAPGNTIYF
TRBV5-1	TRBJ2-1	few	TRBD1	TGCGCCAGCAGCGTTCATTGGGGACAGCTATCTACCTACAATGAGCAGTTCTTC	CASSVHWGQLSTYNEQFF
TRBV11-2	TRBJ2-2	-	TRBD2	TGTGCCAGCAGCTTGGCCGGGACTAGTAAGAACGGGGAGCTGTTTTTT	CASSLAGTSKNGELFF
TRBV12-5	TRBJ2-5	-	TRBD2	TGTGCTAGTGGTTTGGAGGTAGCGGGAGTGGGGGAGACCCAGTACTTC	CASGLEVAGVGETQYF
TRBV27	TRBJ1-5	-	-	TGTGCCAGCAGTTTTATGGCTAATCAGCCCCAGCATTTT	CASSFMANQPQHF
TRBV13	TRBJ2-5	-	-	TGTGCCAGCAGGGGGAATGACGGCCAAGAGACCCAGTACTTC	CASRGNDGQETQYF
TRBV6-1	TRBJ2-1	-	-	TGTGCCACCCTTCACACCGTGGAGCAGTTCTTC	CATLHTVEQFF
TRBV2	TRBJ2-7	-	-	TGTGCCAGCAGCGACGGTTCGTGGGGCTACGAGCAGTACTTC	CASSDGSWGYEQYF
TRBV10-1	TRBJ2-7	few	-	TGCGCCAGCAGTGAGCCGGGACGAGACGATCAGTACTTC	CASSEPGRDDQYF
TRBV27	TRBJ2-4	-	-	TGTGCCAGCAGTCCCAGCCGAGCTGACATTCAGTACTTC	CASSPSRADIQYF
TRBV5-6	TRBJ1-1	-	TRBD1	TGTGCCAGCAGCTTTGACAGGGTTGGTGAAGCTTTCTTT	CASSFDRVGEAFF
TRBV28	TRBJ2-1	few	TRBD2	TGTGCCAGCACCAGACTAGCGGGAGATGAGCAGTTCTTC	CASTRLAGDEQFF
TRBV29-1	TRBJ2-7	-	-	TGCAGCGTTGAAGGTACACGGGAAGAGGGTATGTGGCAGTACTTC	CSVEGTREEGMWQYF
TRBV7-9	TRBJ2-1	few	-	TGTGCCAGCAGCCGTAGGCACAACAATGAGCAGTTCTTC	CASSRRHNNEQFF
TRBV14	TRBJ2-5	-	-	TGTGCCAGCAGCCAGGAGCGGAAGGGGACCTACCAAGAGACCCAGTACTTC	CASSQERKGTYQETQYF
TRBV5-6	TRBJ2-7	-	-	TGTGCCAGCAGCCAAGATGAAGGGGGGCCATACCCCTACGAGCAGTACTTC	CASSQDEGGPYPYEQYF
TRBV4-2	TRBJ1-4	-	-	TGTGCCAGCAGCCAAGTAATAAATGAAAAACTGTTTTTT	CASSQVINEKLFF
TRBV13	TRBJ2-7	-	TRBD1	TGTGCCAGCAGCCTGGCCGGGACAGGGGTCCACGAGCAGTACTTC	CASSLAGTGVHEQYF
TRBV5-1	TRBJ2-3	-	-	TGCGCCAGCAGTTCTATACGCATCAGCACAGATACGCAGTATTTT	CASSSIRISTDTQYF
TRBV7-9	TRBJ2-2	-	-	TGTGCCAGCAGTCCGACTGTCCTTGGGAACACCGGGGAGCTGTTTTTT	CASSPTVLGNTGELFF
TRBV7-9	TRBJ2-4	-	TRBD1	TGTGCCAGCAGCTCGGGACAGGAGTTAAACATTCAGTACTTC	CASSSGQELNIQYF
TRBV2	TRBJ2-7	-	-	TGTGCCAGCAGTGAAGCTTTCAGGGCCGCCTACGAGCAGTACTTC	CASSEAFRAAYEQYF